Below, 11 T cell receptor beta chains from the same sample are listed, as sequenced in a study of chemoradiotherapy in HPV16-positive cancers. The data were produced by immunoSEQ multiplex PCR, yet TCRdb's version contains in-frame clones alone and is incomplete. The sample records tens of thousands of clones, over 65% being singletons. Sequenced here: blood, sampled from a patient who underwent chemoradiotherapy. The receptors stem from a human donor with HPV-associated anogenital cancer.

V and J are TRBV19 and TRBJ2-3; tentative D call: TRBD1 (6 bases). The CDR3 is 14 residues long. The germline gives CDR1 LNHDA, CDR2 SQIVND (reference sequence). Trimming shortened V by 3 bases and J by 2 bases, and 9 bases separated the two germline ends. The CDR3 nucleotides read TGTGCCAGTAGTATGCAGGGGTTCACAGATACGCAGTATTTT. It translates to CASSMQGFTDTQYF.

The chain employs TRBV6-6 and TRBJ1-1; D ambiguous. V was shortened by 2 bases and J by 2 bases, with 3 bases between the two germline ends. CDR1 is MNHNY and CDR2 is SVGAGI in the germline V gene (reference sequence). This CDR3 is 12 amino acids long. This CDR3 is CASSYRNTEAFF. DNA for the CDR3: TGTGCCAGCAGTTACAGAAACACTGAAGCTTTCTTT.

CDR3 protein: CAWSVTGVQETQYF. CDR3 sequence (DNA): TGTGCCTGGAGTGTGACAGGGGTTCAAGAGACCCAGTACTTC. The gene calls are TRBV30 and TRBJ2-5, with 8 bases that match TRBD1. The germline V gene has CDR1 GTSNPN and CDR2 SVGIG (reference sequence). V shed 0 bases and J 2 bases; nucleotides not matched to a gene: 2. CDR3 length: 14 residues.

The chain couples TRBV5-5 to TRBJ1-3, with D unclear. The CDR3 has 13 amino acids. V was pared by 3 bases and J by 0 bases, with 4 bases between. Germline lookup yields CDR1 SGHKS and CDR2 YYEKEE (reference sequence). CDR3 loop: CASSSVSGNTIYF. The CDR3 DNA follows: TGTGCCAGCAGCTCTGTCTCTGGAAACACCATATATTTT. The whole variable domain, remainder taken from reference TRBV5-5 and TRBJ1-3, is DAGVTQSPTHLIKTRGQQVTLRCSPISGHKSVSWYQQVLGQGPQFIFQYYEKEERGRGNFPDRFSARQFPNYSSELNVNALLLGDSALYLCASSSVSGNTIYFGEGSWLTVV.

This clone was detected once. CDR3 sequence (DNA): TGTGCCAGCAACCTTGGCGGGGGGGACCAAGAGACCCAGTACTTC. This encodes CASNLGGGDQETQYF. The V and J genes are TRBV9 and TRBJ2-5; 9 bases are a match to TRBD2. J gave up 0 bases and V 6 bases, and 6 bases lay outside the gene matches. The CDR3 spans 15 residues. CDR1 is SGDLS, CDR2 YYNGEE, per germline.

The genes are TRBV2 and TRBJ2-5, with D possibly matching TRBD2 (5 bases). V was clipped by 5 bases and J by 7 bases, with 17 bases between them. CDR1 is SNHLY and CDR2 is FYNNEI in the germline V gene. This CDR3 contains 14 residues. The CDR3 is CASSKSNTEGTQYF. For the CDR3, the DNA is TGTGCCAGCAGTAAATCTAACACAGAGGGGACCCAGTACTTC. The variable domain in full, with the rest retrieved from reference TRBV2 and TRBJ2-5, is EPEVTQTPSHQVTQMGQEVILRCVPISNHLYFYWYRQILGQKVEFLVSFYNNEISEKSEIFDDQFSVERPDGSNFTLKIRSTKLEDSAMYFCASSKSNTEGTQYFGPGTRLLVL.

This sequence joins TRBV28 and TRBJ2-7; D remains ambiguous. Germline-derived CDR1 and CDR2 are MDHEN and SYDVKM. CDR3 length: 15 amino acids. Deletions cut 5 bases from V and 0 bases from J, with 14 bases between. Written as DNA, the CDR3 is TGTGCCAGCAGTCCATATGGCAGTAGCTCCTACGAGCAGTACTTC. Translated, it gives CASSPYGSSSYEQYF.

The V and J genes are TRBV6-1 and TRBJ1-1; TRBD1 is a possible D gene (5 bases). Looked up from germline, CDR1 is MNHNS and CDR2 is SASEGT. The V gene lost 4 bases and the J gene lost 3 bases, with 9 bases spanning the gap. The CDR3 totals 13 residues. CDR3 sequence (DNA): TGTGCCAGCAGTGCCAAACAGGACACTGAAGCTTTCTTT. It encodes CASSAKQDTEAFF.

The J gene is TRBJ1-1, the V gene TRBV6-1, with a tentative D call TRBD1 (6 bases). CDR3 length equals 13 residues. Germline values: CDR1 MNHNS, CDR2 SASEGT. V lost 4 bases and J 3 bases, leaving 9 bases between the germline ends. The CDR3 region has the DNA TGTGCCAGCAGTGCCAGGGGACACACTGAAGCTTTCTTT. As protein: CASSARGHTEAFF.

The CDR3 loop is CASSADPRGGPGSFTDTQYF. For the CDR3, the DNA is TGTGCCAGCAGCGCCGATCCTAGGGGGGGGCCCGGGTCTTTCACAGATACGCAGTATTTT. V gene TRBV9 combines with J gene TRBJ2-3, with a tentative D call TRBD2 (7 bases). Germline V gives CDR1 SGDLS, CDR2 YYNGEE. V lost 3 bases, J lost 2 bases, and 28 bases lay in between. This CDR3 spans 20 amino acids. Based on the CDR3 plus reference TRBV9 and TRBJ2-3, the full variable domain is DSGVTQTPKHLITATGQRVTLRCSPRSGDLSVYWYQQSLDQGLQFLIQYYNGEERAKGNILERFSAQQFPDLHSELNLSSLELGDSALYFCASSADPRGGPGSFTDTQYFGPGTRLTVL.

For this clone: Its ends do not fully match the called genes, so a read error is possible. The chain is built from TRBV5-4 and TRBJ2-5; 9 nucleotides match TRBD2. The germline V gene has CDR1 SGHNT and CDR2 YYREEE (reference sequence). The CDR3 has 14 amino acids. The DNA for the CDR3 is TGTGCCGGCAGCGTAAAGCGGGGGGAAGAGACCCAGTACTTC. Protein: CAGSVKRGEETQYF.